These T cell receptor beta chains were read from a single sample in a study of T cell repertoires in cytomegalovirus infection. TCRdb reprocessed the reads with MiXCR, giving one entry per CDR3 protein. This sample has 250,000 to 300,000 distinct CDR3 sequences, with roughly 23% found just once. Sequencing was carried out using PBMCs. Receptors were obtained from a human donor in good health (CMV status not recorded). Some clones in this sample may be carry-over from other donors' samples. CDR3s include the opening cysteine and the closing phenylalanine or tryptophan. A D gene is named only where the DNA matches it firmly. The size field is filled for only some rows; it gives once, few, many or a size class.

CDR3: CSAKSRGTEAFF
DNA: TGCAGCGCTAAAAGTCGGGGCACTGAAGCTTTCTTT
J: TRBJ1-1
D: -
size: -
V: TRBV29-1

CDR3: CASSPTGEAKNIQYF
DNA: TGTGCCAGCAGTCCCACAGGGGAAGCCAAAAACATTCAGTACTTC
J: TRBJ2-4
D: TRBD1
size: few
V: TRBV28

CDR3: CASSPRTGSTDTQYF
DNA: TGTGCCAGCTCACCACGGACAGGGAGCACAGATACGCAGTATTTT
J: TRBJ2-3
D: TRBD1
size: many
V: TRBV18

CDR3: CASSFIQGNTGELFF
DNA: TGCGCCAGCAGCTTTATTCAGGGGAACACCGGGGAGCTGTTTTTT
J: TRBJ2-2
D: -
size: once
V: TRBV5-1

CDR3: CAISESLQSLGEQYF
DNA: TGTGCCATCAGTGAGTCGCTTCAGTCCCTCGGCGAGCAGTACTTC
J: TRBJ2-7
D: -
size: few
V: TRBV10-3

CDR3: CSARVLTGYDEKLFF
DNA: TGCAGTGCTAGAGTCTTGACAGGCTATGATGAAAAACTGTTTTTT
J: TRBJ1-4
D: -
size: -
V: TRBV20-1

CDR3: CSVRTDRYEQYF
DNA: TGCAGCGTGCGGACGGATAGGTACGAGCAGTACTTC
J: TRBJ2-7
D: -
size: -
V: TRBV29-1

CDR3: CASSFLGLAGGPGTDTQYF
DNA: TGTGCCAGCAGTTTCCTTGGACTAGCGGGAGGTCCGGGCACAGATACGCAGTATTTT
J: TRBJ2-3
D: TRBD2
size: -
V: TRBV28

CDR3: CASSFGVVETQYF
DNA: TGTGCCAGCAGCTTTGGGGTTGTAGAGACCCAGTACTTC
J: TRBJ2-5
D: -
size: many
V: TRBV7-2

CDR3: CASSIGWGDSYNEQFF
DNA: TGTGCCAGCAGCATAGGTTGGGGAGACTCCTACAATGAGCAGTTCTTC
J: TRBJ2-1
D: -
size: -
V: TRBV7-9

CDR3: CSARDRRGMDEQYF
DNA: TGCAGTGCTAGAGATCGGAGGGGAATGGACGAGCAGTACTTC
J: TRBJ2-7
D: -
size: -
V: TRBV20-1

CDR3: CASSRRVPNTGELFF
DNA: TGTGCCAGCAGCCGCCGGGTCCCGAACACCGGGGAGCTGTTTTTT
J: TRBJ2-2
D: -
size: many
V: TRBV7-2

CDR3: CASSQAGGAGEQFF
DNA: TGCGCCAGCAGCCAAGCAGGGGGGGCCGGTGAGCAGTTCTTC
J: TRBJ2-1
D: -
size: few
V: TRBV4-3

CDR3: CASSPPLAVGSYNEQFF
DNA: TGTGCCAGTAGCCCACCACTAGCGGTCGGCTCCTACAATGAGCAGTTCTTC
J: TRBJ2-1
D: TRBD2
size: -
V: TRBV19

CDR3: CAISELGSSNQPQHF
DNA: TGTGCCATCAGTGAGTTGGGCAGCAGTAATCAGCCCCAGCATTTT
J: TRBJ1-5
D: -
size: few
V: TRBV10-3

CDR3: CASSPGTAPNYGYTF
DNA: TGTGCCAGCAGCCCCGGGACAGCCCCTAACTATGGCTACACCTTC
J: TRBJ1-2
D: TRBD1
size: many
V: TRBV7-6

CDR3: CASSLVNSRYEQYF
DNA: TGTGCCAGCAGCTTAGTTAACTCCCGCTACGAGCAGTACTTC
J: TRBJ2-7
D: -
size: many
V: TRBV7-2

CDR3: CASHRLRNEQFF
DNA: TGTGCCAGCCACCGGTTGAGGAATGAGCAGTTCTTC
J: TRBJ2-1
D: -
size: few
V: TRBV6-1

CDR3: CASSNGGGLGQPQHF
DNA: TGTGCCAGCTCTAACGGGGGGGGTCTCGGTCAGCCCCAGCATTTT
J: TRBJ1-5
D: -
size: few
V: TRBV6-1

CDR3: CASSLEGGAFF
DNA: TGTGCCAGCAGCTTAGAGGGGGGAGCTTTCTTT
J: TRBJ1-1
D: -
size: few
V: TRBV7-9

CDR3: CASSFGQISYNEQFF
DNA: TGTGCCAGCAGCTTCGGACAGATCTCCTACAATGAGCAGTTCTTC
J: TRBJ2-1
D: -
size: many
V: TRBV7-2

CDR3: CSALGQGGQPQHF
DNA: TGCAGTGCTCTCGGACAGGGCGGACAGCCCCAGCATTTT
J: TRBJ1-5
D: TRBD1
size: few
V: TRBV20-1

CDR3: CASSQAGDTGELFF
DNA: TGTGCCAGTAGTCAAGCGGGGGACACCGGGGAGCTGTTTTTT
J: TRBJ2-2
D: TRBD2
size: -
V: TRBV19

CDR3: CAISRTSGSQETQYF
DNA: TGTGCCATCAGTCGGACTAGCGGCTCTCAAGAGACCCAGTACTTC
J: TRBJ2-5
D: TRBD2
size: few
V: TRBV10-3

CDR3: CASSYGTDNSPLHF
DNA: TGCGCCAGCAGCTACGGGACGGATAATTCACCCCTCCACTTT
J: TRBJ1-6
D: -
size: few
V: TRBV5-1

CDR3: CASSLAVVGGTETYNEQFF
DNA: TGCGCCAGCAGCTTGGCAGTGGTGGGAGGTACCGAGACCTACAATGAGCAGTTCTTC
J: TRBJ2-1
D: -
size: -
V: TRBV5-1

CDR3: CASSYRDSPFSEQFF
DNA: TGTGCCAGCAGTTACCGGGACTCGCCCTTTAGTGAGCAGTTCTTC
J: TRBJ2-1
D: -
size: few
V: TRBV6-8

CDR3: CSAGSSYEQYF
DNA: TGCAGCGCCGGCAGTTCCTACGAGCAGTACTTC
J: TRBJ2-7
D: -
size: -
V: TRBV29-1

CDR3: CASAGDTRWSSNYGYTF
DNA: TGTGCCAGCGCGGGGGACACTCGATGGTCTTCTAACTATGGCTACACCTTC
J: TRBJ1-2
D: -
size: -
V: TRBV12-3/TRBV12-4

CDR3: CSAPREGALTGELFF
DNA: TGCAGTGCCCCGAGGGAGGGGGCCCTTACCGGGGAGCTGTTTTTT
J: TRBJ2-2
D: -
size: many
V: TRBV20-1

CDR3: CASSNAQWAKNIQYF
DNA: TGTGCCAGCAGCAATGCGCAATGGGCCAAAAACATTCAGTACTTC
J: TRBJ2-4
D: -
size: many
V: TRBV7-9

CDR3: CASSFASNQPQHF
DNA: TGTGCCAGCAGCTTTGCCAGCAATCAGCCCCAGCATTTT
J: TRBJ1-5
D: -
size: many
V: TRBV7-2

CDR3: CAIPAGEGFYNGYTF
DNA: TGTGCCATCCCGGCGGGGGAAGGTTTTTATAATGGCTACACCTTC
J: TRBJ1-2
D: -
size: few
V: TRBV7-2

CDR3: CAGRRSGEDEQIF
DNA: TGTGCCGGTCGAAGAAGCGGCGAGGATGAGCAGATCTTC
J: TRBJ2-1
D: -
size: -
V: TRBV28

CDR3: CASTQLAGGTDEQFF
DNA: TGTGCCAGCACCCAACTGGCAGGGGGCACGGATGAGCAGTTCTTC
J: TRBJ2-1
D: TRBD1
size: many
V: TRBV7-3

CDR3: CASSLNPGTNEQFF
DNA: TGTGCCAGCAGCTTGAACCCCGGGACAAATGAGCAGTTCTTC
J: TRBJ2-1
D: -
size: many
V: TRBV7-2

CDR3: CSFGTGTGFINGTEAFF
DNA: TGCAGCTTCGGAACCGGGACAGGTTTCATAAACGGCACTGAAGCTTTCTTT
J: TRBJ1-1
D: TRBD1
size: few
V: TRBV29-1

CDR3: CASSLVGFGLAGGPQDTQYF
DNA: TGCGCCAGCAGCTTGGTGGGGTTCGGACTAGCGGGGGGGCCACAAGATACGCAGTATTTT
J: TRBJ2-3
D: TRBD2
size: few
V: TRBV5-1

CDR3: CASSSRQLNEQFF
DNA: TGTGCCAGCAGTTCCCGACAGCTCAATGAGCAGTTCTTC
J: TRBJ2-1
D: -
size: many
V: TRBV6-2/TRBV6-3

CDR3: CASTRLAGDTGELFF
DNA: TGTGCCAGTACCAGACTAGCGGGGGACACCGGGGAGCTGTTTTTT
J: TRBJ2-2
D: TRBD2
size: -
V: TRBV19